This section outlines one TCR beta chain sequence together with its context. Per the study methods: Reference gene primers were amplified, and this amplification served to estimate nucleated cell counts. Data came from immunoSEQ multiplex PCR; TCRdb stores just in-frame clones and leaves some out. The D gene and trimming were derived from the DNA, and the V and J assignments and clone size from that table. The sample holds 100,000 to 150,000 clones, approximately 84% seen once. The CDR3 contains 15 residues. The V and J ends lost 6 bases and 8 bases respectively, with 23 bases between them. Per germline, CDR1 LNHDA and CDR2 SQIVND (reference sequence). This sample stems from a study of blood T cell repertoires in COVID-19. Study background: Sites in the United States, Italy and Spain provided acute and convalescent COVID-19 samples. T cells, B-cell-depleted T cells, or PBMCs provided the cDNA or gDNA that served as material.

What was sequenced was peripheral blood. The receptor comes from a woman aged 30 to 39 who had recovered from COVID-19. The chain couples TRBV19 to TRBJ2-7, with a tentative D call TRBD1 (6 bases). The CDR3 DNA is TGTGCCAGTAGCGAACCGGGACGTTGGGGGCCGAAGCAGTACTTC. Residues: CASSEPGRWGPKQYF.